These 14 T cell receptor beta chains came from one sample sequenced in a study of a mutant IDH1 vaccine in newly diagnosed glioma (TCRdb year 2021). Library creation used the immunoSEQ multiplex PCR assay. Entries here come from immuneACCESS through TCRdb and include only in-frame sequences with V and J called. Some clones fail to appear in such tables; in the studies checked, an unresolved V gene covers under half of the shortfall, and the cause of the remainder is unknown. The sample table records roughly 68,000 clones; roughly 71% of these occur just once. Roughly 4.3% of the sample is taken by the ten largest. No antigen has been assigned to these receptors. The meaning of the sample's time point label: week 35, safety follow-up. Each vaccine dose was 300 ug of a 20-mer mutant IDH1 peptide in Montanide, given subcutaneously with topical imiquimod. The sample here was PBMCs, taken from a glioma patient whose treatment included an IDH1 peptide vaccine. Receptor source: a man over 45 with glioma.

The gene calls are TRBV6-6 and TRBJ2-1, with D perhaps TRBD2 (6 bases). Germline V lookup: CDR1 MNHNY, CDR2 SVGAGI (reference sequence). V was cut by 2 bases and J by 12 bases, with 17 bases left in between. The length of the CDR3 is 14 residues. This CDR3 reads CASSYPGLGRGQFF. The CDR3 DNA reads TGTGCCAGCAGTTACCCGGGACTTGGCCGGGGGCAGTTCTTC.

V gene TRBV18 combines with J gene TRBJ1-5, with 10 bases identical to TRBD1. Germline CDR1 is KGHSH and CDR2 is LQKENI. V shed 3 bases and J 3 bases; nucleotides not matched to a gene: 5. The CDR3 covers 16 residues. The CDR3 spells CASSPAGQGNNQPQHF. CDR3 sequence (DNA): TGTGCCAGCTCACCGGCGGGACAGGGGAACAATCAGCCCCAGCATTTT.

The chain uses TRBV18 and TRBJ1-1; D uncertain. CDR1 and CDR2 from the germline V gene are KGHSH and LQKENI. The CDR3 is made up of 14 amino acids. V gave up 4 bases and J gave up 1 base, with 10 bases separating them. The CDR3, as DNA: TGTGCCAGCTCACAGGGTTTCAGGAACACTGAAGCTTTCTTT. As protein: CASSQGFRNTEAFF. The full variable domain, completed using reference TRBV18 and TRBJ1-1, is NAGVMQNPRHLVRRRGQEARLRCSPMKGHSHVYWYRQLPEEGLKFMVYLQKENIIDESGMPKERFSAEFPKEGPSILRIQQVVRGDSAAYFCASSQGFRNTEAFFGQGTRLTVV.

The gene calls are TRBV6-1 and TRBJ1-2, with D tentatively TRBD1 (6 bases). The CDR3 is 13 residues long. Trimming took off 6 bases at V and 2 bases at J, with 10 bases between the two ends. Germline CDR1 and CDR2: MNHNS and SASEGT. This CDR3 is CASRQGVNYGYTF. The CDR3 DNA is TGTGCCAGCAGACAGGGAGTCAACTATGGCTACACCTTC.

The CDR3 region is CASSLPSYEQYF. The CDR3, as DNA: TGCGCCAGCAGCCTCCCTAGCTACGAGCAGTACTTC. The rearrangement joins TRBV5-1 to TRBJ2-7; D is uncertain. Per germline, CDR1 SGHRS and CDR2 YFSETQ. This CDR3 comprises 12 residues. V was cut by 4 bases and J by 3 bases, with 8 bases left in between. Supplemented by reference TRBV5-1 and TRBJ2-7, the full variable domain reads KAGVTQTPRYLIKTRGQQVTLSCSPISGHRSVSWYQQTPGQGLQFLFEYFSETQRNKGNFPGRFSGRQFSNSRSEMNVSTLELGDSALYLCASSLPSYEQYFGPGTRLTVT.

This chain links TRBV2 with TRBJ1-2; D is ambiguous. Trimming cost V 5 bases and J 0 bases, with 16 bases left between them. Germline CDR1 SNHLY, CDR2 FYNNEI. The CDR3 totals 16 residues. The CDR3 DNA follows: TGTGCCAGCAGTCTCGATGGACTCCCAGCTAACTATGGCTACACCTTC. The encoded protein is CASSLDGLPANYGYTF.

The J gene is TRBJ2-7, the V gene TRBV7-8, with 8 bases matching TRBD1. V was clipped by 5 bases and J by 2 bases; unmatched bases: 8. This CDR3 contains 15 residues. The germline V gene encodes CDR1 SGHVS and CDR2 FQNEAQ. This CDR3 is CASSETGALTYEQYF. For the CDR3, the DNA is TGTGCCAGCAGCGAGACAGGGGCCCTCACCTACGAGCAGTACTTC.

The chain carries TRBV4-1 and TRBJ2-5, with unresolved D. Trimming took off 0 bases at V and 5 bases at J, with 10 bases between the two ends. This CDR3 is built from 14 residues. The germline CDR1 and CDR2 sequences are MGHRA and YSYEKL. The CDR3 nucleotides read TGCGCCAGCAGCCAAGACCCGGTGGGGGAGACCCAGTACTTC. It yields the protein CASSQDPVGETQYF.

The chain recombines TRBV13 with TRBJ2-3; D is possibly TRBD2 (5 bases). Germline-derived CDR1 and CDR2 are PRHDT and FYEKMQ (reference sequence). This CDR3 contains 13 residues. Trimming pared 4 bases from V and 10 bases from J, leaving 15 bases between. CDR3 DNA sequence: TGTGCCAGCAGCTCTCGACTGGGAGAGGCGCAGTATTTT. Encoded protein: CASSSRLGEAQYF.

J is TRBJ2-1 and V is TRBV4-1, with D possibly TRBD2 on 5 matching bases. The CDR3 covers 14 residues. V lost 1 base to trimming and J lost 5 bases, with 9 bases between them. In germline, CDR1 is MGHRA, CDR2 YSYEKL. CDR3 loop: CASSQASGDNEQFF. CDR3 nucleotides: TGCGCCAGCAGCCAAGCTTCCGGGGACAATGAGCAGTTCTTC.

This clone was observed a handful of times. The chain employs TRBV6-5 and TRBJ2-5; D unresolved. Germline V CDR1 and CDR2: MNHEY, SVGAGI. V was clipped by 6 bases and J by 5 bases, with 19 bases between them. The CDR3 contains 15 residues. Here the CDR3 DNA reads TGTGCCAGCAGACCCGCCGGGTCTCAAATGGAGACCCAGTACTTC. It yields the protein CASRPAGSQMETQYF.

Ten or more counts support this clone. The chain uses TRBV6-4 and TRBJ2-3, with TRBD2 matching over 8 bases. This CDR3 region has 16 residues. Losses at the gene ends were 3 bases for V and 2 bases for J; bases not matched to a gene: 7. Per the germline V gene, CDR1 is MRHNA and CDR2 is SNTAGT. The DNA for the CDR3 is TGTGCCAGCAGTGAGGCCGCGGGGGGTTCCACAGATACGCAGTATTTT. Amino acid sequence: CASSEAAGGSTDTQYF.

This clone came up once. The chain carries TRBV7-6 and TRBJ2-3; D uncertain. Germline V gene data show CDR1 as SGHVS and CDR2 as FNYEAQ. CDR3 length equals 14 residues. The V end was cut by 3 bases, the J end by 0 bases, with 7 bases between. The CDR3 here is CASSFDRSTDTQYF. The CDR3 DNA follows: TGTGCCAGCAGCTTTGACCGTAGCACAGATACGCAGTATTTT. Filled out from reference TRBV7-6 and TRBJ2-3, the complete variable domain reads GAGVSQSPRYKVTKRGQDVALRCDPISGHVSLYWYRQALGQGPEFLTYFNYEAQQDKSGLPNDRFSAERPEGSISTLTIQRTEQRDSAMYRCASSFDRSTDTQYFGPGTRLTVL.

The chain joins TRBV14 to TRBJ2-4; 9 bases fit TRBD1. CDR1 SGHDN and CDR2 FVKESK come from the germline V gene. CDR3 length: 14 residues. Losses at the gene ends were 4 bases for V and 8 bases for J; bases not matched to a gene: 6. CDR3 loop: CASSPHRGPDIQYF. CDR3 DNA sequence: TGTGCCAGCAGCCCTCACAGGGGGCCGGACATTCAGTACTTC.